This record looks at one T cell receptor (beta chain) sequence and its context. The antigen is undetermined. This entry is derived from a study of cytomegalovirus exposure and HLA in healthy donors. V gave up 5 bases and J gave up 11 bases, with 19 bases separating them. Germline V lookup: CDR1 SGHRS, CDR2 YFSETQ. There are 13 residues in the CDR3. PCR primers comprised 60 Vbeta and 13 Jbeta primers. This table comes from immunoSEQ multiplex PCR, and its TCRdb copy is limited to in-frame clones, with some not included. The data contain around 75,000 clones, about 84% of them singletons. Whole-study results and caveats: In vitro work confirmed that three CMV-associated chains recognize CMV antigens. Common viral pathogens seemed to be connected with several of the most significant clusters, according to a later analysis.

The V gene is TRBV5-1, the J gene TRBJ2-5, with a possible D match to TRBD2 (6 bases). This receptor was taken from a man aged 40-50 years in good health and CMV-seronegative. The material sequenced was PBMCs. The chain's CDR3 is CASRRTAPGEQYF. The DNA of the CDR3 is TGCGCCAGCAGGAGGACCGCACCGGGAGAGCAGTACTTC.